Listed below are T cell receptor beta chains from one sample, sequenced in a study of CD8 T cells in Susac syndrome. TCRdb reprocessed the immunoSEQ multiplex PCR reads with MiXCR, giving one entry per CDR3 protein. The sample lists about 130,000 distinct CDR3 sequences; about 90% were seen once. The sample taken for sequencing was CD8+ T cells from PBMCs. The source of these receptors is a human donor with multiple sclerosis. Both conserved end residues are part of each CDR3. The size of a clone is reported for some rows only, either as once, few or many, or as a class for expanded clones.

>TRBJ1-5|TRBV5-6|.
CASSLGHADQPQHF
>TRBJ1-2|TRBV27|.
CASSLFQGAGGYTF
>TRBJ2-5|TRBV5-4|few
CASSLWDGETQYF
>TRBJ2-6|TRBV29-1|.
CSVPQGSGANVLTF
>TRBJ1-1|TRBV28|.
CASSPTSEAFF
>TRBJ1-3|TRBV11-2|.
CASSPPGNTIYF
>TRBJ2-1|TRBV18|.
CASSRPVAGSYNEQFF
>TRBJ1-2|TRBV13|.
CASSFSGTGGAVYGYTF
>TRBJ2-1|TRBV7-9|.
CASSLGDRDLYEQFF
>TRBJ2-3|TRBV5-4|.
CASSLEGSWEDTQYF
>TRBJ2-3|TRBV29-1|.
CSASAGGRTDTQYF
>TRBJ2-4|TRBV4-1|.
CASSPRDLSIQYF
>TRBJ1-1|TRBV20-1|.
CSARQGDKMNTEAFF
>TRBJ2-3|TRBV7-9|few
CASSLDTDTQYF
>TRBJ2-1|TRBV9|.
CASSVGTSWQFF
>TRBJ1-1|TRBV30|.
CAWMAGPHTEAFF
>TRBJ1-1|TRBV2|.
CASSETENTEAFF
>TRBJ2-3|TRBV29-1|.
CSVEGPGATDTQYF
>TRBJ1-4|TRBV10-3|.
CAISHRGKLFF
>TRBJ1-1|TRBV4-3|.
CASSQQGTGLNTEAFF
>TRBJ2-3|TRBV11-2|once
CASSLVGLGVADTQYF
>TRBJ2-3|TRBV13|few
CASSSTSGTPYFTDTQYF
>TRBJ2-7|TRBV4-2|few
CASSHQEASYEQYF
>TRBJ2-7|TRBV9|.
CASSVESGPAYEQYF
>TRBJ2-1|TRBV29-1|.
CSAVGGYNEQFF
>TRBJ1-3|TRBV11-3|.
CASSQGTVSGNTIYF
>TRBJ2-7|TRBV5-6|.
CASTGTGESKEYF
>TRBJ2-7|TRBV6-2/TRBV6-3|once
CASSYGAEWDEQYF
>TRBJ2-7|TRBV27|.
CASSYAAGRYEQYF
>TRBJ1-1|TRBV14|.
CASSQHVGQTEAFF
>TRBJ2-5|TRBV7-8|.
CASSSMTGGPFETQYF
>TRBJ2-7|TRBV28|.
CASSLWGLGEQYF
>TRBJ1-2|TRBV3-1|once
CASSHPGQGIYGYTF
>TRBJ2-6|TRBV27|.
CASSSKLGQGPSGANVLTF
>TRBJ2-7|TRBV30|.
CAWSGAGDNEQYF
>TRBJ1-6|TRBV28|.
CASSLIGNSPLHF
>TRBJ1-1|TRBV7-6|.
CASSPGENTEAFF
>TRBJ2-3|TRBV6-5|.
CASSSGGTYTDTQYF
>TRBJ2-3|TRBV7-6|.
CASSLAQAGVSIIADTQYF
>TRBJ2-7|TRBV10-3|.
CATEGQGASEQYF
>TRBJ2-7|TRBV29-1|.
CSVSGTGHYEQYF
>TRBJ1-1|TRBV7-8|.
CASISLWGNTEAFF
>TRBJ2-2|TRBV29-1|once
CSVPGTATGELFF
>TRBJ1-1|TRBV30|.
CAWNAGYLVTEAFF
>TRBJ2-3|TRBV27|.
CASSLWGAGEGADTQYF
>TRBJ1-5|TRBV30|.
CAWNQGNQPQHF
>TRBJ1-2|TRBV27|.
CASSLIGRRNYGYTF
>TRBJ1-2|TRBV27|.
CASQDRASNYGYTF
>TRBJ2-3|TRBV29-1|.
CSVLSTDTQYF
>TRBJ1-1|TRBV27|.
CASSPGTDQAFF
>TRBJ1-1|TRBV29-1|.
CSIELATEAFF
>TRBJ1-3|TRBV21-1|.
CASSKDSGPKSSGNTIYF
>TRBJ1-2|TRBV7-8|.
CASSSGGGASNYGYTF
>TRBJ2-7|TRBV27|.
CASSPEGDGNEQYF
>TRBJ2-7|TRBV19|.
CASSIGFNEQYF
>TRBJ2-4|TRBV27|once
CASSGDLAKNIQYF
>TRBJ2-5|TRBV2|.
CASSDWQGKKETQYF
>TRBJ2-1|TRBV19|.
CASSIRSEREGPLVGEQFF
>TRBJ2-5|TRBV25-1|.
CASTPGEETQYF
>TRBJ2-7|TRBV5-6|.
CASSWTSGRAGDEQYF